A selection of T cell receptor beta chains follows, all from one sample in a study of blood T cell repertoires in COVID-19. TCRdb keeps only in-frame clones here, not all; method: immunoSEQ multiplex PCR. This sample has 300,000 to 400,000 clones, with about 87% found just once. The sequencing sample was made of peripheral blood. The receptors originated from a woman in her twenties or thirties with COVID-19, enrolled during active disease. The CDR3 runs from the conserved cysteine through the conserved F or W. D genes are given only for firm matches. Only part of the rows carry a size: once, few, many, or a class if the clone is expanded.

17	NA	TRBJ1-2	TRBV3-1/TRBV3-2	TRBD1	CASSRLHSGTGGSGYTF	TGTGCCAGCAGCCGCCTCCACTCCGGGACAGGGGGTTCTGGCTACACCTTC
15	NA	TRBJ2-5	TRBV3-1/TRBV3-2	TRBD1	CASRLHYRGQETQYF	TGTGCCAGCAGACTACACTACAGGGGGCAAGAGACCCAGTACTTC
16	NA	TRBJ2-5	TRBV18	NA	CASSPPRGENQETQYF	TGTGCCAGCTCACCACCGCGTGGGGAGAATCAAGAGACCCAGTACTTC
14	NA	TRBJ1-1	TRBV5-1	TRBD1	CASSFRGTNTEAFF	TGCGCCAGCAGCTTCAGGGGGACGAACACTGAAGCTTTCTTT
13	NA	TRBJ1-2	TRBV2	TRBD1	CASMIGTGEGYTF	TGTGCCAGCATGATAGGGACAGGGGAGGGCTACACCTTC
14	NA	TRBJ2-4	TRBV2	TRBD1	CASSRQGTKNIQYF	TGTGCCAGCAGTCGACAGGGGACCAAAAACATTCAGTACTTC
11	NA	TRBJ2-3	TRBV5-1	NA	CASSTEDTQYF	TGCGCCAGCAGCACGGAGGATACGCAGTATTTT
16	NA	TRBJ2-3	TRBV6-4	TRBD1	CASSGGPGQGADTQYF	TGTGCCAGCAGTGGGGGTCCGGGACAGGGGGCAGATACGCAGTATTTT
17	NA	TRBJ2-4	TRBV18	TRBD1	CASSPVGQGARGNIQYF	TGTGCCAGCTCACCAGTGGGACAGGGGGCTAGGGGGAACATTCAGTACTTC
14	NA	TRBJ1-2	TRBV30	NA	CAWSKATGPYGYTF	TGTGCCTGGAGTAAAGCTACAGGGCCTTACGGCTACACCTTC
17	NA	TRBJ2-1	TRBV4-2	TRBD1	CASSPGTGALPTNEQFF	TGTGCCAGCAGCCCAGGGACAGGGGCCCTTCCTACTAATGAGCAGTTCTTC
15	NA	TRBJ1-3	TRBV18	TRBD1	CASSPGQVTGNTIYF	TGTGCCAGCTCACCAGGACAGGTTACCGGAAACACCATATATTTT
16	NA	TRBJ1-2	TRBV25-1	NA	CASSDPGGEANYGYTF	TGTGCCAGCAGTGACCCTGGGGGGGAGGCTAACTATGGCTACACCTTC
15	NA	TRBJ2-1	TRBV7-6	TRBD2	CASSRSGAKYNEQFF	TGTGCCAGCAGCCGTAGCGGGGCTAAGTACAATGAGCAGTTCTTC
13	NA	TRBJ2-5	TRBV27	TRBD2	CASKTNGGETQYF	TGTGCCAGCAAGACTAACGGGGGGGAGACCCAGTACTTC
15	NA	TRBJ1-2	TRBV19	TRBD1	CASSILTGTAIGYTF	TGTGCCAGTAGTATCCTGACAGGGACTGCTATCGGCTACACCTTC
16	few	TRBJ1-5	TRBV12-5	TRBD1	CASGLVIGTGGQPQHF	TGTGCTAGTGGTTTGGTAATAGGGACAGGCGGCCAGCCCCAGCATTTT
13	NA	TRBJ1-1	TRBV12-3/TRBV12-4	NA	CASSLLRNAEAFF	TGTGCCAGCAGTTTATTGAGGAACGCTGAAGCTTTCTTT
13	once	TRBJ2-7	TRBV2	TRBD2	CASNRTRHYEQYF	TGTGCCAGCAACCGGACTAGACATTACGAGCAGTACTTC
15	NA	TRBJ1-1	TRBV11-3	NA	CASSLSGGKNTEAFF	TGTGCCAGCAGCTTATCAGGCGGGAAGAACACTGAAGCTTTCTTT
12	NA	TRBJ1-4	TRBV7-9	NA	CASRSEAGKLFF	TGTGCCAGCAGATCCGAGGCCGGAAAACTGTTTTTT
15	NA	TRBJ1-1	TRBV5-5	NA	CASRPGGVRNTEAFF	TGTGCCAGCAGACCTGGCGGGGTGCGGAACACTGAAGCTTTCTTT
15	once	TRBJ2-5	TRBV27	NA	CASSLGLGLQETQYF	TGTGCCAGCAGTCTGGGACTTGGACTCCAAGAGACCCAGTACTTC
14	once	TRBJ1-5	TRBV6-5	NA	CASSNSHSNQPQHF	TGTGCCAGCAGTAACAGCCATAGCAATCAGCCCCAGCATTTT
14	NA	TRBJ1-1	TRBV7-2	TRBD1	CASSRDRGAAEAFF	TGTGCCAGCAGCCGGGACAGGGGGGCTGCTGAAGCTTTCTTT
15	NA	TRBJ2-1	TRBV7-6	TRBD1	CASSFRTGIYNEQFF	TGTGCCAGCAGCTTTCGGACAGGGATCTACAATGAGCAGTTCTTC
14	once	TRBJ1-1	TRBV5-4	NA	CASSLLTGNTEAFF	TGTGCCAGCAGCTTACTGACAGGGAACACTGAAGCTTTCTTT
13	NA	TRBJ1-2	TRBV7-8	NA	CASSPDGSYGYTF	TGTGCCAGCAGTCCGGACGGGAGCTATGGCTACACCTTC
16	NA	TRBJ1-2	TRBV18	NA	CASSPRTDKRGYGYTF	TGTGCCAGCTCACCTCGGACAGACAAGAGGGGCTATGGCTACACCTTC
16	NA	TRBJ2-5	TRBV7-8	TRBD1	CASSPTSRGRGETQYF	TGTGCCAGCAGCCCGACTTCGAGGGGGCGAGGGGAGACCCAGTACTTC
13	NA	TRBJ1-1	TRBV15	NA	CATSRDLNTEAFF	TGTGCCACCAGCAGAGATCTCAACACTGAAGCTTTCTTT
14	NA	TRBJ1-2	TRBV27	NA	CASSLQGRDYGYTF	TGTGCCAGCAGTTTACAGGGAAGGGACTATGGCTACACCTTC
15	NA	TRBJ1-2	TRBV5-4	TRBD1	CASSLERQGGFGYTF	TGTGCCAGCAGCCTGGAACGACAGGGCGGTTTTGGCTACACCTTC
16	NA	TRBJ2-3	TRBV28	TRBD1	CASSWEQGGGTDTQYF	TGTGCCAGCAGTTGGGAACAGGGGGGAGGCACAGATACGCAGTATTTT
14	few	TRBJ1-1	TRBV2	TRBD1	CASIPQGVLTEAFF	TGTGCCAGCATTCCACAGGGGGTGTTGACTGAAGCTTTCTTT
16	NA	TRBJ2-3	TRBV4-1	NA	CASSPRGYDPTDTQYF	TGCGCCAGCAGCCCACGAGGCTACGATCCCACAGATACGCAGTATTTT
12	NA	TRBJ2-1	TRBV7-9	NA	CASRDRGNEQFF	TGTGCCAGCAGGGATAGGGGCAATGAGCAGTTCTTC
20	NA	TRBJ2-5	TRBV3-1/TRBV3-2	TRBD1	CASSPTGGTGTYLYQETQYF	TGTGCCAGCAGCCCTACCGGGGGGACAGGGACTTATTTGTACCAAGAGACCCAGTACTTC
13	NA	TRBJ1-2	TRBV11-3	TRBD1	CASSGTVNYGYTF	TGTGCCAGCAGCGGGACAGTTAACTATGGCTACACCTTC
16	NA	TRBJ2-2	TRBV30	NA	CAWSVGAGALTGELFF	TGTGCCTGGAGTGTAGGTGCGGGGGCCCTCACCGGGGAGCTGTTTTTT
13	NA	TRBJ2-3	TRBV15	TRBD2	CAIGGAWTDTQYF	TGTGCCATCGGGGGGGCTTGGACAGATACGCAGTATTTT
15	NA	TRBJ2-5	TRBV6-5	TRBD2	CASSYPAGGPETQYF	TGTGCCAGCAGTTACCCAGCGGGGGGGCCGGAGACCCAGTACTTC
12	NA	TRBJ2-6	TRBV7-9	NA	CASSRNLLVLTF	TGTGCCAGCAGCAGGAATTTACTAGTCCTGACTTTC
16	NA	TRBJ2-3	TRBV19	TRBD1	CASTPTGGRPTDTQYF	TGTGCCAGTACCCCGACAGGGGGCAGACCCACAGATACGCAGTATTTT
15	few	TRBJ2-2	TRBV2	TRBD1	CASRQGQGDTGELFF	TGTGCCAGCAGGCAGGGACAGGGTGACACCGGGGAGCTGTTTTTT
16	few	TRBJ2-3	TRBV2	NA	CASSELGWGVTDTQYF	TGTGCCAGCAGTGAATTGGGTTGGGGGGTCACAGATACGCAGTATTTT
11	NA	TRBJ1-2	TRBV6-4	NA	CASRGVEGYTF	TGTGCCAGCAGGGGCGTTGAGGGCTACACCTTC
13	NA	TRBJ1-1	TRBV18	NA	CASSTMGGTEAFF	TGTGCCAGCTCAACCATGGGAGGAACTGAAGCTTTCTTT
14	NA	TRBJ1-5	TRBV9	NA	CASSVGGGSQPQHF	TGTGCCAGCAGCGTAGGTGGGGGCAGTCAGCCCCAGCATTTT
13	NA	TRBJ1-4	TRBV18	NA	CASSPQGNEKLFF	TGTGCCAGCTCACCACAGGGGAATGAAAAACTGTTTTTT
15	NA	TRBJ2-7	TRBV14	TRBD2	CASSQGLAGIYEQYF	TGTGCCAGCAGCCAAGGGCTAGCGGGGATCTACGAGCAGTACTTC
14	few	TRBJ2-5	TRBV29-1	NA	CSVAAPQLQETQYF	TGCAGCGTTGCAGCGCCGCAGCTTCAAGAGACCCAGTACTTC
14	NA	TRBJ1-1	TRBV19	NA	CASSIGIGGTEAFF	TGTGCCAGTAGTATAGGCATAGGGGGAACTGAAGCTTTCTTT